This T cell receptor (beta chain) was captured by sequencing in a study of cytomegalovirus exposure and HLA in healthy donors. This PCR relied on a set of 60 Vbeta primers and 13 Jbeta primers. Here immunoSEQ multiplex PCR was the method, and the copy in TCRdb shows in-frame clones only, minus some. In the table there are approximately 170,000 clones, roughly 88% of which are singletons. Overall study results and limits: Later analysis showed TCR association rates varying by HLA locus, highest for DRB1 and lowest for HLA-C. The study labeled 150 to 200 TCR beta chains cytomegalovirus-associated. A cluster of highly shared sequence variants was likely a sequencing artifact. A later analysis reportedly found fewer N-insertions in an Asian-associated ancestry cluster than the approximately 660-donor mean.

Concerning this clone itself: Its antigen is not known.

This receptor was identified in a boy between 2 and 10 years old in good health and CMV-seronegative. The sequenced sample was PBMCs.

CDR3 DNA sequence: TGTGCCAGCAGCAGGACTAGCGACGCTGAGCAGTTCTTC. Protein: CASSRTSDAEQFF. V and J are TRBV11-3 and TRBJ2-1, with 9 bases identical to TRBD2. CDR3 length: 13 residues. V was pared by 5 bases and J by 9 bases, with 5 bases of the junction left unmatched. The V gene's germline CDR1 is SGHNT and CDR2 YENEEA.